This T cell receptor beta chain is drawn from a study of PD-L1 blockade in urothelial cancer. Overall study: Blood samples contained a median about 130,000 T cells. Broader study findings: Better survival was predicted when blood TCR clonality before treatment fell below the median.

Only in-frame clones appear in the TCRdb table, and some are missing; sequencing was by immunoSEQ multiplex PCR. The sample yields about 63,000 clones, roughly four fifths seen once. The sample's time point: pretreatment peripheral blood. Trimming shortened V by 3 bases and J by 3 bases, and 13 bases separated the two germline ends. CDR1 and CDR2 (germline): SGHTA, FQGTGA. This CDR3 region has 15 residues. Remarks on this clone: Its antigen remains unidentified.

The specimen comprised PBMCs, sampled around atezolizumab (anti-PD-L1) treatment. The V and J genes are TRBV7-3 and TRBJ2-3; perhaps TRBD2 as D (6 bases). This clonotype originated in a man aged 70 or older with urothelial cancer. For the CDR3, the DNA is TGTGCCAGCAGCTTGGGGGGAGTGGGGACAGATACGCAGTATTTT. Its protein product is CASSLGGVGTDTQYF.